Listed here is a single T cell receptor (beta chain). No cognate antigen has been identified for it. No much larger clone is present one base from it, and per-base qualities are unavailable. The receptor library was made with PCR. Reads for this sample came from an Illumina HiSeq 2500. TCR libraries were prepared with molecular barcoding, using unique molecular identifiers to normalize TCRbeta repertoire quantification. TCRdb handled the public reads itself, with Q25 trimming in fastp and clone calling in MiXCR, and kept productive beta chains. Each entry merges the rows of one CDR3 protein and shows their most common DNA and genes. In this sample the table shows 300,000 to 400,000 distinct CDR3 sequences, approximately 23% of which occur a single time. 11% of the sample belongs to the ten largest clones. Its CDR3 holds 16 amino acids, cysteine through phenylalanine. Of the read, only the CDR3 DNA is kept; its 48 bases are in frame from base 1. Here V drops 5 bases and J drops 4 bases, and the junction holds 8 bases not matched to any gene. The germline V gene provides CDR1 SGHAT and CDR2 FQNNGV.

This entry is derived from a study of T-cell reconstitution after alpha-beta-depleted transplantation in children (dated by TCRdb to 2015 to 2016). Concerning the study at large: The study quantitatively tracked T-cell immune reconstitution after TCRalphabeta/CD19-depleted allogeneic hematopoietic cell transplantation in children using TCR repertoire profiling. Here is what the overall study found, with its caveats: The apparently early recovery of alphabetaT-cell counts about two months after transplant reportedly depended on only several hundred rapidly expanded clones that came from non-depleted graft cells. The frequencies of hyperexpanded clones fell over the following months, and after one year, T-cell counts and TCRbeta diversity were mostly attributed to newly produced T cells. The high TCRbeta diversity at day 60 in some patients was ascribed to recipient T cells and intrathymic progenitors that had survived conditioning.

The treatment or condition label here, explained by the study, means: allogeneic hematopoietic cell transplantation with graft depleted of TCRalphabeta T cells and CD19 B cells. The children who served as transplant recipients had been given grafts of TCRalphabeta/CD19-depleted allogeneic hematopoietic cells. Material: PBMCs, mostly from graft donor cells, obtained 180 days after TCRalphabeta/CD19-depleted stem cell transplant. This chain is built from TRBV11-2 and TRBJ2-2, and 9 bases in between align with TRBD1. The clonotype comes from a male patient younger than 18 who had a stem cell transplant for acute lymphoblastic leukemia, so the T cells may come from the graft donor. The bases are TGTGCCAGCAGCCGCTACAGGGGGCAGTTCACCGGGGAGCTGTTTTTT. Its coded protein is CASSRYRGQFTGELFF.